This T cell receptor beta chain appears in the sequencing data of a study of shared clonotypes between healthy human individuals. Broader study findings: Sharing across four donors was highest in naive CD4 (around 5%) and lowest in memory CD8 (0.4%).

Every subset had its genomic DNA shared out evenly among several immunoSEQ plates. Data came from immunoSEQ multiplex PCR; TCRdb stores just in-frame clones and leaves some out. Seen here are around 2,000,000 clones, 85% to 95% observed once, and the top ten hold approximately 1.2%. Germline V gene lookup returns CDR1 SEHNR and CDR2 FQNEAQ (reference sequence). The CDR3 covers 15 residues. Concerning this clone: What it binds is unknown. One end of the junction varies from germline; a read error may be responsible.

CD8 cells regarded as naive lacked CD45RO, were positively chosen for CCR7, and omitted terminally differentiated effector memory CD45RA+ cells. The chain employs TRBV7-9 and TRBJ2-1, with 9 bases matching TRBD2. This TCR was recovered from a man aged 18-30 years in good health. The sample taken for sequencing was naive CD8+ T cells sorted from blood. This CDR3 is CASRLGLATNNEQFF. The CDR3 region has the DNA TGTGCCAGCAGATTAGGACTAGCGACTAACAATGAGCAGTTCTTC.